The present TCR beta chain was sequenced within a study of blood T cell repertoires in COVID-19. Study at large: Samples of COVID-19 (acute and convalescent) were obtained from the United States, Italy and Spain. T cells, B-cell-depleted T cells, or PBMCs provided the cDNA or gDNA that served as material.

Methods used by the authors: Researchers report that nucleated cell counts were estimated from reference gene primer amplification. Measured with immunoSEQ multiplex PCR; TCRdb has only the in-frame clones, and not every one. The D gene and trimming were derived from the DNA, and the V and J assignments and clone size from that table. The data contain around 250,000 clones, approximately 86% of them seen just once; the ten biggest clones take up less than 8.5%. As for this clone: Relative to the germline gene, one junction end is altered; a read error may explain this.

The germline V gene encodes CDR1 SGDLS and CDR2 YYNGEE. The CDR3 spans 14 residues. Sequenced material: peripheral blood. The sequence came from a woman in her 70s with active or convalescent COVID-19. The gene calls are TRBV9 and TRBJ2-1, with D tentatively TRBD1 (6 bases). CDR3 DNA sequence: TGTGCCACCAGCCCCCCAGACAGGCACAATGAGCAGTTCTTC. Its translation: CATSPPDRHNEQFF.